This T cell receptor (beta chain) was identified during a study of cytomegalovirus exposure and HLA in healthy donors. Notes on this clone: Different DNA sequences within this sample yield the same CDR3.

This CDR3 comprises 14 residues. Germline V gives CDR1 MGHRA, CDR2 YSYEKL. J lost 3 bases, V lost 3 bases, and 4 bases had no gene match. The PCR employed 60 Vbeta primers together with 13 Jbeta primers. Generated by immunoSEQ multiplex PCR, the TCRdb table keeps only in-frame clones and is missing some. Here the sample table reports about 170,000 clones. Nominal health characterized the donors when sampled, though unrecorded immune exposures were likely. The TCR was taken from a woman younger than 30 in good health and CMV-seropositive. The chain employs TRBV4-1 and TRBJ2-7, with 8 positions matching TRBD2. The sequenced sample consisted of PBMCs. DNA for the CDR3: TGCGCCAGCAGCCAGACGGGAGGGAGCTACGAGCAGTACTTC. This gives the protein CASSQTGGSYEQYF.